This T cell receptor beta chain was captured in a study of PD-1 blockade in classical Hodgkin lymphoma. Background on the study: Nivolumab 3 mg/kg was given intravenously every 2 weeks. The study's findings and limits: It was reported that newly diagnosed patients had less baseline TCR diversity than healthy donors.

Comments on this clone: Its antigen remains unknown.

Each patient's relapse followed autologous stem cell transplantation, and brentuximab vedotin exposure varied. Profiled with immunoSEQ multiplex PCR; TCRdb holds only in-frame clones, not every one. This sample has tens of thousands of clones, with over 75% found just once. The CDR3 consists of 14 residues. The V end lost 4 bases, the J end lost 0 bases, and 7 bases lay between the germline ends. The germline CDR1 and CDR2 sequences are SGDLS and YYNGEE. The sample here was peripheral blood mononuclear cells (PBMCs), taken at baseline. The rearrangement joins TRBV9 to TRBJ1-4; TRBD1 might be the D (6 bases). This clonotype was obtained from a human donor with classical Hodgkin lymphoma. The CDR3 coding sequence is TGTGCCAGCAGCAGACAGGCAACTAATGAAAAACTGTTTTTT. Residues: CASSRQATNEKLFF.